Sequencing of this TCR beta chain was carried out in a study of T cell responses to AZD1222 COVID-19 vaccine. Broader study findings: Nearly half of spike-specific TCRs reportedly target variant regions that are unmutated in the B.1.351 and B.1.1.7 variants. Just a handful of AZD1222 recipients were seropositive at baseline. Spike-specific TCR breadth and depth both grew after two AZD1222 doses. Repertoire collection took place solely once the T cell response had peaked.

The data were produced by immunoSEQ multiplex PCR, yet TCRdb's version contains in-frame clones alone and is incomplete. This table has tens of thousands of clones, approximately 90% appearing once. The CDR3 spans 16 residues. Trimming removed 5 bases from V and 3 bases from J; junction bases left unmatched: 4. Per germline, CDR1 SEHNR and CDR2 FQNEAQ (reference sequence). About this clone: Its antigen is not identified.

This clonotype was obtained from an adult who received the AZD1222 COVID-19 vaccine. V and J are TRBV7-9 and TRBJ2-1; 13 nucleotides match TRBD2. This specimen consisted of peripheral blood, obtained 28 days after the second AZD1222 dose. The CDR3 protein is CASSSGTSGNYNEQFF. DNA for the CDR3: TGTGCCAGCAGCAGCGGGACTAGCGGGAACTACAATGAGCAGTTCTTC.